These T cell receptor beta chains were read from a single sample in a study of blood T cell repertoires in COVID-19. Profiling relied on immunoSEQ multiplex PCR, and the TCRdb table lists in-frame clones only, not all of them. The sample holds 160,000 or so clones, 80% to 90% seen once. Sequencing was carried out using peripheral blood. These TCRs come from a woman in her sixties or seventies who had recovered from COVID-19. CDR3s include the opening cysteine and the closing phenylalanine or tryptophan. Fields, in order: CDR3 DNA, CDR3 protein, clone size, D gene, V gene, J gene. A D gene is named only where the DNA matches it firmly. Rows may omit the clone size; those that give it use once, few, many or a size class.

CDR3nt: TGTGCCAGCAGTTCAGCTCAGGGTATCCACTTT
CDR3aa: CASSSAQGIHF
abundance: NA
d_gene: NA
v_gene: TRBV6-6
j_gene: TRBJ1-6

CDR3nt: TGTGCCAGCAGCGCCCGGGACAGGGGGATCTACGAGCAGTACTTC
CDR3aa: CASSARDRGIYEQYF
abundance: NA
d_gene: TRBD1
v_gene: TRBV6-5
j_gene: TRBJ2-7

CDR3nt: TGTGCCAGTAGTTACACCGGGACAGCAGGTGAAAAACTGTTTTTT
CDR3aa: CASSYTGTAGEKLFF
abundance: NA
d_gene: TRBD1
v_gene: TRBV19
j_gene: TRBJ1-4

CDR3nt: TGTGCCAGCAGACTCCGAACTAGCGGGGGGAAAGATACGCAGTATTTT
CDR3aa: CASRLRTSGGKDTQYF
abundance: NA
d_gene: TRBD2
v_gene: TRBV2
j_gene: TRBJ2-3

CDR3nt: TGTGCCAGCAGCCCTGGGACAGTGGAGACCCAGTACTTC
CDR3aa: CASSPGTVETQYF
abundance: NA
d_gene: TRBD1
v_gene: TRBV7-7
j_gene: TRBJ2-5

CDR3nt: TGTGCCAGCAGCCCCGGACAGGCAAACACTGAAGCTTTCTTT
CDR3aa: CASSPGQANTEAFF
abundance: NA
d_gene: TRBD1
v_gene: TRBV7-2
j_gene: TRBJ1-1

CDR3nt: TGTGCCACCAGTGGAAGCCCCTCCTACGAGCAGTACTTC
CDR3aa: CATSGSPSYEQYF
abundance: once
d_gene: NA
v_gene: TRBV24-1
j_gene: TRBJ2-7

CDR3nt: TGTGCCACTTCGGACAGGGTGAACACTGAAGCTTTCTTT
CDR3aa: CATSDRVNTEAFF
abundance: NA
d_gene: TRBD1
v_gene: TRBV2
j_gene: TRBJ1-1

CDR3nt: TGCGCCAGCAGCCGACAAGGGAGTACACTACAAGAGACCCAGTACTTC
CDR3aa: CASSRQGSTLQETQYF
abundance: NA
d_gene: NA
v_gene: TRBV5-1
j_gene: TRBJ2-5

CDR3nt: TGTGCCAGCAGCACTCGGGGGGGGACGGGAGGTGGCTACACCTTC
CDR3aa: CASSTRGGTGGGYTF
abundance: NA
d_gene: NA
v_gene: TRBV3-1/TRBV3-2
j_gene: TRBJ1-2

CDR3nt: TGTGCCAGCAGCCAAGACAGATCAGATACGCAGTATTTT
CDR3aa: CASSQDRSDTQYF
abundance: NA
d_gene: NA
v_gene: TRBV7-8
j_gene: TRBJ2-3

CDR3nt: TGTGCCATCAGTGACCGGGAGTTGGCCGAGCAGTACTTC
CDR3aa: CAISDRELAEQYF
abundance: NA
d_gene: NA
v_gene: TRBV10-3
j_gene: TRBJ2-7

CDR3nt: TGCGCCAGCAGTCAAGCGGGCAGGGGGTCCTGTGCTAGCACAGATACGCAGTATTTT
CDR3aa: CASSQAGRGSCASTDTQYF
abundance: NA
d_gene: TRBD1
v_gene: TRBV23-1
j_gene: TRBJ2-3

CDR3nt: TGTGCCTGGAGTGGGGGGACAGGAGATTATCAGCCCCAGCATTTT
CDR3aa: CAWSGGTGDYQPQHF
abundance: NA
d_gene: TRBD1
v_gene: TRBV30
j_gene: TRBJ1-5

CDR3nt: TGCGCCAGCAGCTCCGGGACACACGGGGAGCTGTTTTTT
CDR3aa: CASSSGTHGELFF
abundance: NA
d_gene: NA
v_gene: TRBV5-1
j_gene: TRBJ2-2

CDR3nt: TGCGCCAGCAGCCAATCTTACCTCCGGGACAGGTCCTGGGAGCAGTACTTC
CDR3aa: CASSQSYLRDRSWEQYF
abundance: NA
d_gene: TRBD1
v_gene: TRBV4-1
j_gene: TRBJ2-7

CDR3nt: TGTGCCAGCAGTACCCGGGACAGGGGCACAGATACGCAGTATTTT
CDR3aa: CASSTRDRGTDTQYF
abundance: NA
d_gene: TRBD1
v_gene: TRBV6-2/TRBV6-3
j_gene: TRBJ2-3

CDR3nt: TGTGCCAGCAGTTTACGCATGGGGGCAGGGGAGGAAAAACTGTTTTTT
CDR3aa: CASSLRMGAGEEKLFF
abundance: NA
d_gene: NA
v_gene: TRBV28
j_gene: TRBJ1-4

CDR3nt: TGCGCCCGAGAAAGGACAGGGGGTAACAGGGATGAAGCTTTCTTT
CDR3aa: CARERTGGNRDEAFF
abundance: few
d_gene: TRBD1
v_gene: TRBV10-1
j_gene: TRBJ1-1

CDR3nt: TGTGCCAGCAGCGATAATGGGCTTAATGAAAAACTGTTTTTT
CDR3aa: CASSDNGLNEKLFF
abundance: NA
d_gene: NA
v_gene: TRBV6-5
j_gene: TRBJ1-4

CDR3nt: TGTGCCACCAGTGATTCACCGGGACTAGCGGGGGGGAGGGATACGCAGTATTTT
CDR3aa: CATSDSPGLAGGRDTQYF
abundance: NA
d_gene: TRBD2
v_gene: TRBV24-1
j_gene: TRBJ2-3

CDR3nt: TGTGCCAGCAGCCAATCTCCTGGCGGGCTGGAGACCCAGTACTTC
CDR3aa: CASSQSPGGLETQYF
abundance: NA
d_gene: NA
v_gene: TRBV4-2
j_gene: TRBJ2-5

CDR3nt: TGTGCCAGCAGTGCGACTAGCCGGACCCTAGCCAAAAACATTCAGTACTTC
CDR3aa: CASSATSRTLAKNIQYF
abundance: few
d_gene: TRBD2
v_gene: TRBV27
j_gene: TRBJ2-4

CDR3nt: TGTGCCAGCAGCAACCAGGGGGCCGGGGAGCTGTTTTTT
CDR3aa: CASSNQGAGELFF
abundance: NA
d_gene: TRBD1
v_gene: TRBV9
j_gene: TRBJ2-2

CDR3nt: TGTGCCACCGCCCGGAGGCTTGGGTTCACAGATACGCAGTATTTT
CDR3aa: CATARRLGFTDTQYF
abundance: NA
d_gene: NA
v_gene: TRBV5-6
j_gene: TRBJ2-3

CDR3nt: TGTGCCAGCAGTGAAATGGTCGGCGGGTACGAGCAGTACTTC
CDR3aa: CASSEMVGGYEQYF
abundance: NA
d_gene: NA
v_gene: TRBV2
j_gene: TRBJ2-7